A selection of T cell receptor beta chains follows, all from one sample in a study of cytomegalovirus exposure and HLA in healthy donors. Measured with immunoSEQ multiplex PCR; TCRdb has only the in-frame clones, and not every one. Counted here are some 110,000 clones, 79% occurring once; the ten biggest clones make up about 3%. The sample comprised PBMCs. These receptors all come from a woman between 18 and 30 years old in good health and CMV-seropositive. Each CDR3 is given with its conserved first and last residue. The D gene is left open where the match is weak. The size entry is marked missing in some rows and otherwise reads once, few, many or a size class.

>-|TRBV11-3|13|TRBD1|TRBJ2-7
CASSIRTGTEQYF
TGTGCCAGCAGCATCAGGACAGGGACCGAGCAGTACTTC
>once|TRBV28|13|-|TRBJ1-1
CASSSNRNTEAFF
TGTGCCAGCAGTTCGAACAGGAACACTGAAGCTTTCTTT
>-|TRBV6-1|15|TRBD2|TRBJ2-5
CASRDRLAGQETQYF
TGTGCCAGTAGGGATCGACTAGCGGGTCAAGAGACCCAGTACTTC
>-|TRBV7-7|15|-|TRBJ2-5
CASSLVRDSQETQYF
TGTGCTAGCAGCTTAGTCCGGGACTCTCAAGAGACCCAGTACTTC
>once|TRBV9|13|-|TRBJ2-3
CASSVWATDTQYF
TGTGCCAGCAGCGTATGGGCCACAGATACGCAGTATTTT
>once|TRBV4-2|17|-|TRBJ2-1
CVSSIVVVGSPGNEQFF
TGTGTCAGCAGCATCGTGGTCGTAGGGAGTCCAGGAAATGAGCAGTTCTTC
>-|TRBV6-5|11|-|TRBJ2-7
CASRLSTEQYF
TGTGCCAGCAGACTGTCCACGGAGCAGTACTTC
>-|TRBV21-1|15|-|TRBJ2-7
CASSKADRGPYEQYF
TGTGCCAGCAGCAAAGCGGACAGGGGGCCCTACGAGCAGTACTTC
>-|TRBV4-1|17|TRBD2|TRBJ2-5
CASSQLGLAGGPGTQYF
TGCGCCAGCAGCCAATTGGGACTAGCGGGAGGGCCGGGGACCCAGTACTTC
>-|TRBV5-1|14|-|TRBJ1-5
CASSLVGGDQPQHF
TGCGCCAGCAGCTTGGTCGGGGGTGATCAGCCCCAGCATTTT
>-|TRBV6-1|12|-|TRBJ2-7
CASSIDYYEQYF
TGTGCCAGCAGTATTGACTATTACGAGCAGTACTTC
>-|TRBV6-5|16|-|TRBJ1-2
CASSYFALGGAYGYTF
TGTGCCAGCAGTTACTTTGCCCTTGGTGGGGCCTATGGCTACACCTTC
>-|TRBV7-8|16|-|TRBJ2-3
CASSLLEAAHTDTQYF
TGTGCCAGCAGCTTACTCGAAGCGGCGCACACAGATACGCAGTATTTT
>few|TRBV5-1|15|TRBD2|TRBJ2-1
CASSYFSGRAEEQFF
TGCGCCAGCAGCTACTTTAGCGGGAGGGCCGAGGAGCAGTTCTTC
>-|TRBV7-9|14|-|TRBJ1-1
CASSLAATNTEAFF
TGTGCCAGCAGCTTAGCAGCGACGAACACTGAAGCTTTCTTT
>-|TRBV2|10|-|TRBJ2-1
CASSAREQFF
TGTGCCAGCTCTGCGCGTGAGCAGTTCTTC
>-|TRBV6-1|14|TRBD1|TRBJ1-4
CASRDRVTNEKLFF
TGTGCCAGCAGGGACAGGGTGACTAATGAAAAACTGTTTTTT
>-|TRBV15|16|-|TRBJ2-7
CATSSEDRDGGYEQYF
TGTGCCACCAGCAGTGAGGACCGGGACGGAGGGTACGAGCAGTACTTC
>-|TRBV6-5|15|TRBD2|TRBJ2-7
CASSYVPSGTYEQYF
TGTGCCAGCAGTTACGTACCTAGCGGCACCTACGAGCAGTACTTC
>-|TRBV5-1|14|-|TRBJ2-7
CASRRERASYEQYF
TGCGCCAGCCGTCGGGAGCGGGCCTCCTACGAGCAGTACTTC
>-|TRBV19|15|-|TRBJ1-6
CASNDRVSYNSPLHF
TGTGCCAGTAATGACCGGGTATCCTATAATTCACCCCTCCACTTT
>-|TRBV6-1|15|-|TRBJ2-7
CASVEGGAKIHEQYF
TGTGCCAGCGTTGAGGGGGGGGCAAAGATCCACGAGCAGTACTTC
>few|TRBV5-1|18|TRBD2|TRBJ2-7
CASSRGASGRAGRYEQYF
TGCGCCAGCAGCAGGGGGGCTAGCGGGAGGGCCGGGCGCTACGAGCAGTACTTC
>-|TRBV4-1|15|TRBD2|TRBJ2-7
CASSHMGLAVYEQYF
TGCGCCAGCAGCCATATGGGACTAGCAGTTTACGAGCAGTACTTC
>-|TRBV11-3|12|TRBD1|TRBJ1-1
CASSRDRGRAFF
TGTGCCAGCAGCAGAGACAGGGGGCGGGCTTTCTTT
>-|TRBV6-5|14|TRBD1|TRBJ2-1
CASQTGGANNEQFF
TGTGCCAGTCAAACAGGGGGCGCCAACAATGAGCAGTTCTTC
>-|TRBV7-2|14|TRBD1|TRBJ1-2
CASSFGTGDYGYTF
TGTGCCAGCAGCTTCGGGACAGGGGACTATGGCTACACCTTC
>-|TRBV11-2|14|TRBD1|TRBJ2-7
CASRSTGKGHEQYF
TGTGCCAGCAGATCGACAGGGAAGGGCCACGAGCAGTACTTC